This T cell receptor beta chain comes out of a study of T cell changes during pregnancy in multiple sclerosis (dated by TCRdb to about 2019). About the investigation overall: The study looked at changes in the T cell repertoire across pregnancy in women with multiple sclerosis.

A remark on this clone: What this receptor recognizes is not known. Per-base qualities were not stored, and no clone one base away is much larger.

Unmatched junction bases come to 6, with V trimmed by 0 bases and J by 4 bases. The CDR3 numbers 16 residues from cysteine through phenylalanine. Solely the CDR3 DNA is kept, with 48 bases framed from the first base. In the germline V gene (reference sequence), CDR1 corresponds to SEHNR and CDR2 to FQNEAQ. The library was generated by the immunoSEQ multiplex PCR assay. Imported from immuneACCESS, the table was reduced by TCRdb to in-frame sequences with V and J called. These copies leave out some clones; in studies compared against another copy, an unresolved V gene accounts for under half, and the cause of the remainder is not known. This sample lists about 70,000 clones; approximately 92% were detected once. The top ten hold 2% to 2.5% of the sample.

Recombination linked TRBV7-9 to TRBJ2-1; 7 central nucleotides agree with TRBD2. This clonotype was sampled from a female donor with multiple sclerosis, enrolled in a pregnancy study. Sample: peripheral blood, taken before pregnancy. CDR3 region: CASSLAGGRSYNEQFF. The bases read TGTGCCAGCAGCTTAGCGGGGGGGAGATCGTACAATGAGCAGTTCTTC.